This TCR beta chain was observed in a study of shared clonotypes between healthy human individuals. Study details: A donor's plate count was three for CD4 naive and three for CD4 memory; CD8 naive had two and CD8 memory one.

The repertoire was sequenced with immunoSEQ multiplex PCR; TCRdb's copy has only in-frame clones and lacks some. In the table there are millions of clones, roughly 95% of which are singletons. General observations from the study: Between a few donors, naive CD4 clonotypes were shared at a level of around 4.9%.

Per the germline V gene, CDR1 is MNHEY and CDR2 is SVGAGI. The CDR3 runs 13 residues. Trimming at V came to 6 bases and at J to 7 bases, leaving 6 bases not matched to a gene. This clone has only a few counts. No antigen is known for it. Other DNA sequences within the sample encode an identical CDR3. Each donor was a Caucasian adult residing in Nashville, Tennessee. A CD45RA-negative memory subset and a CD45RA+ naive subset were separated from the CD4+ cells. The sequence derives from a man aged 18 to 30 in good health. The sample taken for sequencing was naive CD4+ T cells sorted from blood. Subset indicated: CD45RA+ positively selected. The chain links TRBV6-5 to TRBJ1-5, with 7 bases fitting TRBD1. CDR3 amino acids: CASSRQGGQPQHF. In DNA, the CDR3 is TGTGCCAGCAGCCGACAGGGAGGACAGCCCCAGCATTTT.